The T cell receptor beta chain described here comes from a study of blood T cell repertoires in COVID-19. Profiled with immunoSEQ multiplex PCR; TCRdb holds only in-frame clones, not every one. Of 300,000 or so clones listed, almost 90% are singletons. Patients of the Seattle cohort, enrolled during active infection, were followed longitudinally. CDR3 length: 17 residues. CDR1 and CDR2 (germline): SGHDT, YYEEEE. V lost 0 bases, J lost 4 bases, and 19 bases lay in between. Sequencing was performed on peripheral blood. This sequence originates from a woman in her 30s with COVID-19, enrolled during active disease. This rearrangement joins TRBV5-6 to TRBJ2-5, with a tentative D call TRBD2 (5 bases). The CDR3 region has the DNA TGTGCCAGCAGCTTGGAATTGGGCCCCGGGGATGGAGAGACCCAGTACTTC. The encoded protein is CASSLELGPGDGETQYF.